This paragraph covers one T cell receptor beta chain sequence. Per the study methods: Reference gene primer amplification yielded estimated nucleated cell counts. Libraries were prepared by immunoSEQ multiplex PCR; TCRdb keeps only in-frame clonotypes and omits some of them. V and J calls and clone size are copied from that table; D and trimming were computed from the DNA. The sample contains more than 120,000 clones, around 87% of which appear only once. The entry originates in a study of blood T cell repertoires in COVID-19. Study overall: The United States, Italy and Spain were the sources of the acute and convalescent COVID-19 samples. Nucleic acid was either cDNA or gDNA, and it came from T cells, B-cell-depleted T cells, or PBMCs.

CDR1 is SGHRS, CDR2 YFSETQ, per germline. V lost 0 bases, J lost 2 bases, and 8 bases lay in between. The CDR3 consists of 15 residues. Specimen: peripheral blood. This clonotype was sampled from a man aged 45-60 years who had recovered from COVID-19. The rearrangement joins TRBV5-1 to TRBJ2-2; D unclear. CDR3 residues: CASSLGALNTGELFF. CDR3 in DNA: TGCGCCAGCAGCTTGGGGGCCCTAAACACCGGGGAGCTGTTTTTT.